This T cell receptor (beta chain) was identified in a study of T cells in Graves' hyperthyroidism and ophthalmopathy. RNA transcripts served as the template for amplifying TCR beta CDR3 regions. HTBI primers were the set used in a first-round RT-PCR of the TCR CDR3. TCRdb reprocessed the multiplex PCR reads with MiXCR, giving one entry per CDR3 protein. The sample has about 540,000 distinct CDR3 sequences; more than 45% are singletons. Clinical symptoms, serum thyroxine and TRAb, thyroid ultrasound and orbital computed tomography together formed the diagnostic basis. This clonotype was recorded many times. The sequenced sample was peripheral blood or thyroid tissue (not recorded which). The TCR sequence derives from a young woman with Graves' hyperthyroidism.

Here the CDR3 reads CSVAKNTGELFF. DNA for the CDR3: TGCAGCGTTGCTAAGAACACCGGGGAGCTGTTTTTT. The J gene is TRBJ2-2, the V gene TRBV29-1; D is unclear. CDR1 and CDR2 from the germline V gene are SQVTM and ANQGSEA. V lost 4 bases, J lost 1 base, and 4 bases lay in between. The CDR3 has 12 residues.